The 28 T cell receptor beta chains reported below all come from one sample, sequenced in a study of T cell responses to AZD1222 COVID-19 vaccine. Assay: immunoSEQ multiplex PCR; the TCRdb copy retains only in-frame clones and omits some. The sample consists of 100,000 to 150,000 clones, approximately 94% of them appearing once. This specimen was peripheral blood, taken on day 0 of AZD1222 vaccination. These TCRs come from an adult in good health.

This chain joins TRBV29-1 and TRBJ2-1, with D perhaps TRBD1 or TRBD2 (5 bases each). V lost 6 bases, J lost 13 bases, and 13 bases lay in between. Per the germline V gene, CDR1 is SQVTM and CDR2 is ANQGSEA. The CDR3 length is 10 residues. CDR3 residues: CSVAWGSQFF. CDR3 bases: TGCAGCGTCGCGTGGGGGTCCCAGTTCTTC.

The gene calls are TRBV7-2 and TRBJ1-6; D is ambiguous. The CDR3 length is 12 residues. Deletions cut 2 bases from V and 9 bases from J, with 5 bases between. Germline CDR1 is SGHTA and CDR2 is FQGNSA. DNA of the CDR3: TGTGCCAGCAGCTTATTGGGTTCACCCCTCCACTTT. Translated, it gives CASSLLGSPLHF.

This chain links TRBV7-9 with TRBJ2-4; D is possibly TRBD2 (5 bases). This CDR3 has 14 residues. The germline V gene has CDR1 SEHNR and CDR2 FQNEAQ (reference sequence). V was shortened by 3 bases and J by 3 bases, with 9 bases between the two germline ends. In nucleotides, the CDR3 is TGTGCCAGCAGCTTTGACCGGGACAAAAACATTCAGTACTTC. It codes for CASSFDRDKNIQYF.

The chain is built from TRBV6-6 and TRBJ1-2; possible D gene TRBD1, 5 bases. The CDR3 consists of 13 residues. The germline gives CDR1 MNHNY, CDR2 SVGAGI (reference sequence). The V end was cut by 7 bases, the J end by 8 bases, with 17 bases between. The CDR3 region has the DNA TGTGCCAGCACATTGACAGAAGGTGGGGGCTACACCTTC. Encoded protein: CASTLTEGGGYTF.

The V gene is TRBV6-5, the J gene TRBJ1-2; 8 positions match TRBD1. V dropped 10 bases and J dropped 3; count of bases not matched to a gene: 10. This CDR3 has 14 amino acids. Germline CDR1 and CDR2: MNHEY and SVGAGI. Here the CDR3 reads CATTTGGIDYGYTF. The CDR3 bases are TGTGCCACCACCACAGGGGGAATCGACTATGGCTACACCTTC.

The rearrangement uses TRBV28 and TRBJ1-3; D call uncertain. V gave up 6 bases and J gave up 5 bases, with 8 bases separating them. This CDR3 is built from 12 residues. Germline-derived CDR1 and CDR2 are MDHEN and SYDVKM. Here the CDR3 DNA reads TGTGCCAGCAGAGTCGAACGAAACACCATATATTTT. Residues: CASRVERNTIYF.

The chain carries TRBV29-1 and TRBJ2-7; D unresolved. Trimming removed 0 bases at V and 2 bases at J, with 14 bases between. Germline V gene sequence: CDR1 SQVTM, CDR2 ANQGSEA. CDR3 length equals 15 residues. CDR3 loop: CSVEDHKGEAYEQYF. Written as DNA, the CDR3 is TGCAGCGTTGAAGATCATAAAGGTGAAGCCTACGAGCAGTACTTC.

This rearrangement joins TRBV28 to TRBJ2-7, with D maybe TRBD1 (8 bases). V dropped 7 bases and J dropped 3 bases, with 25 bases sitting between them. The germline CDR1 and CDR2 sequences are MDHEN and SYDVKM. The CDR3 covers 17 residues. The CDR3 loop is CASTSWGGDRGGYEQYF. The CDR3 region has the DNA TGTGCCAGCACCTCCTGGGGGGGAGACAGGGGAGGCTACGAGCAGTACTTC.

This clone was seen a few times. The chain links TRBV7-9 to TRBJ2-1; 10 bases map to TRBD2. With 4 bases clipped from V and 9 bases from J, the junction kept 9 bases outside the gene matches. In germline, CDR1 is SEHNR, CDR2 FQNEAQ (reference sequence). CDR3 length: 15 amino acids. The CDR3 DNA reads TGTGCCAGCAGCTCTGGACTAGCGGAGATGGGTGAGCAGTTCTTC. It yields the protein CASSSGLAEMGEQFF. The full variable domain, in which reference TRBV7-9 and TRBJ2-1 provide the parts outside the CDR3, is DTGVSQNPRHKITKRGQNVTFRCDPISEHNRLYWYRQTLGQGPEFLTYFQNEAQLEKSRLLSDRFSAERPKGSFSTLEIQRTEQGDSAMYLCASSSGLAEMGEQFFGPGTRLTVL.

V usage is TRBV29-1 and J usage is TRBJ2-7; 9 nucleotides agree with TRBD1. The V gene end was trimmed by 5 bases and the J gene end by 7 bases; junction bases not matched to a gene: 9. There are 13 residues in the CDR3. Germline V gene lookup returns CDR1 SQVTM and CDR2 ANQGSEA. The CDR3 is CSVPTGGPGEQYF. CDR3 in DNA: TGCAGCGTTCCGACAGGGGGTCCAGGAGAGCAGTACTTC.

This chain links TRBV28 with TRBJ2-7, with 10 positions matching TRBD1. CDR3 length: 13 residues. Germline V gene sequence: CDR1 MDHEN, CDR2 SYDVKM. The V and J ends lost 6 bases and 3 bases, in that order; junction bases with no gene match: 2. The CDR3 here is CASRGTGDYEQYF. CDR3 DNA: TGTGCCAGCAGGGGGACAGGGGACTACGAGCAGTACTTC.

This chain connects TRBV11-3 to TRBJ2-1; 7 nucleotides match TRBD2. CDR1 is SGHNT and CDR2 is YENEEA in the germline V gene. J lost 3 bases, V lost 1 base, and 0 bases had no gene match. CDR3 length: 14 amino acids. The CDR3 here is CASSLGEGYNEQFF. In nucleotides, the CDR3 is TGTGCCAGCAGCTTAGGGGAGGGCTACAATGAGCAGTTCTTC.

This chain joins TRBV28 and TRBJ2-1, with 11 positions matching TRBD1. The ends lost 6 bases at V and 3 bases at J; junction bases unmatched: 4. CDR1 and CDR2 from the germline V gene are MDHEN and SYDVKM. CDR3 length: 15 residues. The DNA for the CDR3 is TGTGCCAGCAGATTGGGACAGGGGGTCTACAATGAGCAGTTCTTC. As protein: CASRLGQGVYNEQFF. Supplemented by reference TRBV28 and TRBJ2-1, the full variable domain reads DVKVTQSSRYLVKRTGEKVFLECVQDMDHENMFWYRQDPGLGLRLIYFSYDVKMKEKGDIPEGYSVSREKKERFSLILESASTNQTSMYLCASRLGQGVYNEQFFGPGTRLTVL.

The chain employs TRBV7-9 and TRBJ2-1; possibly TRBD1 for D (5 bases). The CDR3 runs to 15 residues. With 5 bases removed from V and 3 bases from J, the gap between germline ends came to 14 bases. Germline-derived CDR1 and CDR2 are SEHNR and FQNEAQ (reference sequence). The CDR3 protein is CASSHTDTGYNEQFF. As DNA, the CDR3 is TGTGCCAGCAGCCACACGGACACCGGCTACAATGAGCAGTTCTTC.

This clone was counted only a few times. The J gene is TRBJ2-7, the V gene TRBV29-1; D possibly corresponds to TRBD1 (5 bases). Per germline, CDR1 SQVTM and CDR2 ANQGSEA. V was cut by 4 bases and J by 0 bases, with 10 bases left in between. The CDR3 is 13 residues long. CDR3: CSVVQGLSYEQYF. CDR3 coding DNA: TGCAGCGTTGTTCAGGGCCTCTCCTACGAGCAGTACTTC.

This clone appeared once. The chain links TRBV6-5 to TRBJ1-2, with TRBD1 matching over 8 bases. The CDR3 runs 13 residues. Per germline, CDR1 MNHEY and CDR2 SVGAGI. J gave up 6 bases and V 0 bases, and 0 bases lay outside the gene matches. The CDR3 nucleotides read TGTGCCAGCAGTTACTCGACAGGGGATGGCTACACCTTC. Protein: CASSYSTGDGYTF.

The chain links TRBV2 to TRBJ1-2, with D uncertain. Trimming removed 2 bases from V and 7 bases from J, with 14 bases in between. Looked up from germline, CDR1 is SNHLY and CDR2 is FYNNEI. The CDR3 is made up of 14 amino acids. The CDR3 spells CASSEWNPSFGYTF. For the CDR3, the DNA is TGTGCCAGCAGTGAATGGAACCCCTCCTTTGGCTACACCTTC.

The V gene is TRBV4-2, the J gene TRBJ2-4; D unresolved. The CDR3 consists of 18 residues. Trimming removed 4 bases at V and 0 bases at J, with 19 bases between. Germline V gene data show CDR1 as LGHNA and CDR2 as YNFKEQ. In DNA, the CDR3 is TGTGCCAGCAGCCTGTTCTTATCCCGGGTGGGAGCCAAAAACATTCAGTACTTC. The encoded protein is CASSLFLSRVGAKNIQYF.

This chain uses TRBV9 with TRBJ1-6; 9 nucleotides line up with TRBD1. V lost 5 bases and J lost 7; bases outside the gene matches: 4. CDR1 and CDR2 (germline): SGDLS, YYNGEE. The CDR3 sequence is 14 residues long. CDR3 bases: TGTGCCAGCAGTTTGGACAGGGGCAATTCACCCCTCCACTTT. Translated: CASSLDRGNSPLHF.

The rearrangement links TRBV5-1 to TRBJ2-4; D may correspond to TRBD1 or TRBD2 (5 bases each). The CDR3 sequence is 15 residues long. Germline CDR1 and CDR2: SGHRS and YFSETQ. Trimming pared 5 bases from V and 0 bases from J, leaving 12 bases between. The CDR3 DNA reads TGCGCCAGCAGTCTGGGGACCTTAGCCAAAAACATTCAGTACTTC. Its protein product is CASSLGTLAKNIQYF. The full variable domain, with the rest looked up from reference TRBV5-1 and TRBJ2-4, is KAGVTQTPRYLIKTRGQQVTLSCSPISGHRSVSWYQQTPGQGLQFLFEYFSETQRNKGNFPGRFSGRQFSNSRSEMNVSTLELGDSALYLCASSLGTLAKNIQYFGAGTRLSVL.

The chain joins TRBV5-6 to TRBJ2-1; D remains ambiguous. The V gene's germline CDR1 is SGHDT and CDR2 YYEEEE. The CDR3 has 11 residues. V was cut by 2 bases and J by 4 bases, with 1 base left in between. CDR3 residues: CASSLYNEQFF. The CDR3 coding sequence is TGTGCCAGCAGCTTATACAATGAGCAGTTCTTC.

V and J are TRBV19 and TRBJ1-3; 9 bases fit TRBD1. Losses at the gene ends were 8 bases for V and 2 bases for J; bases not matched to a gene: 7. The CDR3 totals 15 residues. Germline V gene data show CDR1 as LNHDA and CDR2 as SQIVND (reference sequence). Here the CDR3 DNA reads TGTGCCAGTTCCCGGGACAGGGACCCTGGAAACACCATATATTTT. It encodes CASSRDRDPGNTIYF.

The chain employs TRBV2 and TRBJ2-7; TRBD2 matches at 9 bases. Trimming cost V 1 base and J 4 bases; bases outside gene matches: 8. The CDR3 extends over 16 amino acids. Germline V gene lookup returns CDR1 SNHLY and CDR2 FYNNEI. In DNA, the CDR3 is TGTGCCAGCAGTGAAGTAGTTGCGGGAGGGATGTACGAGCAGTACTTC. This codes for CASSEVVAGGMYEQYF.

The chain links TRBV5-1 to TRBJ2-5; D unresolved. CDR3 length: 14 residues. CDR1 is SGHRS and CDR2 is YFSETQ in the germline V gene. Trimming took off 1 base at V and 3 bases at J, with 10 bases between the two ends. CDR3 sequence: CASSLSDEKETQYF. In DNA, the CDR3 is TGCGCCAGCAGCTTGTCAGACGAGAAAGAGACCCAGTACTTC.

The rearrangement uses TRBV11-2 and TRBJ1-1; TRBD1 matches at 7 bases. This CDR3 is 14 amino acids long. The germline V gene has CDR1 SGHAT and CDR2 FQNNGV. The V and J ends lost 1 base and 11 bases, in that order; junction bases with no gene match: 10. CDR3 residues: CASSLGQGGFDAFF. The CDR3 DNA reads TGTGCCAGCAGCTTAGGACAGGGAGGATTTGACGCTTTCTTT. The entire variable domain, with the rest obtained from reference TRBV11-2 and TRBJ1-1, is as follows: EAGVAQSPRYKIIEKRQSVAFWCNPISGHATLYWYQQILGQGPKLLIQFQNNGVVDDSQLPKDRFSAERLKGVDSTLKIQPAKLEDSAVYLCASSLGQGGFDAFFGQGTRLTVV.

This clone has a handful of counts. The chain has TRBV7-8 and TRBJ2-7; tentatively, D is TRBD2 (6 bases). Germline CDR1 reads SGHVS; CDR2 reads FQNEAQ. Trimming took 5 bases from V and 5 from J, leaving 13 bases between them. The CDR3 consists of 13 residues. Written as DNA, the CDR3 is TGTGCCAGCAGCGGTAGCGGAACGGACGAGCAGTACTTC. This gives the protein CASSGSGTDEQYF.

The chain has TRBV21-1 and TRBJ1-2. TRBV21-1 has pseudogene status. The CDR3 spans 17 residues. CDR3: CASSLPREPGSSYGYTF. The CDR3, as DNA: TGTGCCAGCAGCCTACCTCGCGAGCCTGGAAGTAGCTATGGCTACACCTTC.

V is TRBV7-9 and J is TRBJ2-7; D remains ambiguous. The V end was cut by 2 bases, the J end by 6 bases, with 5 bases between. This CDR3 has 11 residues. The V gene's germline CDR1 is SEHNR and CDR2 FQNEAQ (reference sequence). DNA of the CDR3: TGTGCCAGCAGCTTAAGTGGCGAGCAGTACTTC. Amino acid sequence: CASSLSGEQYF.